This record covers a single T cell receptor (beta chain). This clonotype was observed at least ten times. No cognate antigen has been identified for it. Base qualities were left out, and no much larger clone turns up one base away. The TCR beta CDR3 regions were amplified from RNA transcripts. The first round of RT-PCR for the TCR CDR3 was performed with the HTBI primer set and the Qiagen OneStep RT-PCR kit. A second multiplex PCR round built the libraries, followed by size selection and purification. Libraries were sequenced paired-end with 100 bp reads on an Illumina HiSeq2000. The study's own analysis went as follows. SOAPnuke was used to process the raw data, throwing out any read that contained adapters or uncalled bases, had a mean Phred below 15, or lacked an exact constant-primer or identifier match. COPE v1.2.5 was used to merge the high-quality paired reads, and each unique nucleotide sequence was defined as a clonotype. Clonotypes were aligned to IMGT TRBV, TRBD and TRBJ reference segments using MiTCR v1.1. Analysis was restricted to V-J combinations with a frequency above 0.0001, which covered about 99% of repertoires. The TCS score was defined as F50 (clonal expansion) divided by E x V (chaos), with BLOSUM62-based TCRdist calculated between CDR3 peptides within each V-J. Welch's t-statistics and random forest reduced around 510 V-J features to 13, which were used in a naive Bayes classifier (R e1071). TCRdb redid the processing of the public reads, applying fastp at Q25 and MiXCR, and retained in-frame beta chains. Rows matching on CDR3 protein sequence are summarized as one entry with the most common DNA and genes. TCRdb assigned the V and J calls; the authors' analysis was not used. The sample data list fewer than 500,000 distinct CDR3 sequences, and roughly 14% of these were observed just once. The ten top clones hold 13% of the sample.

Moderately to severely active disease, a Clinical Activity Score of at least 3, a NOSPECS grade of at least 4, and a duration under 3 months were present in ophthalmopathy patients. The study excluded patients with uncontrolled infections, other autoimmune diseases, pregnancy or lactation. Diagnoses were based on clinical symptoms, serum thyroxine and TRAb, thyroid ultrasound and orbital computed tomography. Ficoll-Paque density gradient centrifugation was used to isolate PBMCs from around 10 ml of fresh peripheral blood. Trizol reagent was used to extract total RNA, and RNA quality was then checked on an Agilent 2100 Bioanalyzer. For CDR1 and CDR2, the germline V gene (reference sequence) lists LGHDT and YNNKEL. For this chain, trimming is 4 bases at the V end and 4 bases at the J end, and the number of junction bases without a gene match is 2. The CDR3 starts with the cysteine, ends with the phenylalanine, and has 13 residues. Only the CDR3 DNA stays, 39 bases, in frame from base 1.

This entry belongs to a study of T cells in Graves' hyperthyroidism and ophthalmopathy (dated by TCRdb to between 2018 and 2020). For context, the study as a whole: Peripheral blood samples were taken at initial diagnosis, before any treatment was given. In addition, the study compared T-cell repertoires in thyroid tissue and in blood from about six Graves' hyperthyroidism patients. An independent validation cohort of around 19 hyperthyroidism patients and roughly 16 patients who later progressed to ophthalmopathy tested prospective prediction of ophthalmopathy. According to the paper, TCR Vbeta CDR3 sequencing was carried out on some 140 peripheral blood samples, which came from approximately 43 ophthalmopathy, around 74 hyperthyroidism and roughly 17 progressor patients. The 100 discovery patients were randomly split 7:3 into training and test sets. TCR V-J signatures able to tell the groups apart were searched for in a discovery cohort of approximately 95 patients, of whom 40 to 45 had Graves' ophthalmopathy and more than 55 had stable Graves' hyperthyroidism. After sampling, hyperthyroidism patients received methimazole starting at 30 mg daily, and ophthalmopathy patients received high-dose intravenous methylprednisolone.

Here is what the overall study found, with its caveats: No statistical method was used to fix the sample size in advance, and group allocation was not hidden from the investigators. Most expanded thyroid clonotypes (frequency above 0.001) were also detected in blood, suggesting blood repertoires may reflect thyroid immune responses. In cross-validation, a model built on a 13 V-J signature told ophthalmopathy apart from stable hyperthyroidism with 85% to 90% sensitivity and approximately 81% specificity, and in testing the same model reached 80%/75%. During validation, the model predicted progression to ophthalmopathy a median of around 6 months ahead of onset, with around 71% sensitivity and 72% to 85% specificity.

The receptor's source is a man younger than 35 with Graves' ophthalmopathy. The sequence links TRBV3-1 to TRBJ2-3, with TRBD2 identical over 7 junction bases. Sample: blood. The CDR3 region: CASSPSGADTQYF. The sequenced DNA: TGTGCCAGCAGCCCAAGCGGGGCAGATACGCAGTATTTT.